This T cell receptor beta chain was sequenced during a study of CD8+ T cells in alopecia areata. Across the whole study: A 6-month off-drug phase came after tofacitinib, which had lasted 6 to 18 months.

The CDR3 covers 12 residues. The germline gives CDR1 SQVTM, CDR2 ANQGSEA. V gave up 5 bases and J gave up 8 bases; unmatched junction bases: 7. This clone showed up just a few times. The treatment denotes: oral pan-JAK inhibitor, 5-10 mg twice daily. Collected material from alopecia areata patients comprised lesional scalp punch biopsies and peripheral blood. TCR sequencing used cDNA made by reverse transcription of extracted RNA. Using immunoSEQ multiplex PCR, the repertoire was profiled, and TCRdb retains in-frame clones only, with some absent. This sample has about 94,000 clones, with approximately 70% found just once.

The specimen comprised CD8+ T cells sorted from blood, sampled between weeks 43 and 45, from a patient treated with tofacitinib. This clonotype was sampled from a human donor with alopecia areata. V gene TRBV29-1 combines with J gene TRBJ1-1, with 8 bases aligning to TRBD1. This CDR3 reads CSVTTGGPEAFF. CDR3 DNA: TGCAGCGTTACTACAGGGGGGCCCGAAGCTTTCTTT.